The 26 T cell receptor beta chains below all came from one sample that was sequenced in a study of T cells after yellow fever vaccination. TCRdb re-derived calls from the 5' RACE reads in MiXCR, one entry per CDR3 protein. The sample includes hundreds of thousands of distinct CDR3 sequences, roughly 12% seen only once; the top ten take more than 12%. This specimen consisted of PBMCs, obtained on the day of the yellow fever booster vaccination. Receptors originate from a man under 40 who received the YFV17D yellow fever vaccine.

There are a few counts of this clonotype. V gene TRBV29-1 combines with J gene TRBJ1-1; weak D call: TRBD1 (5 bases). The CDR3 covers 13 residues. Trimming removed 3 bases from V and 2 bases from J, with 10 bases in between. Germline CDR1 is SQVTM and CDR2 is ANQGSEA. This chain's CDR3 is CSVEIGANTEAFF. Here the CDR3 DNA reads TGCAGCGTTGAGATCGGGGCCAACACTGAAGCTTTCTTT.

There are a few counts of this clonotype. The rearrangement joins TRBV4-3 to TRBJ2-1; maybe TRBD1 (5 bases). From germline, CDR1 is LGHNA and CDR2 YSLEER. V lost 0 bases and J 10 bases, leaving 16 bases between the germline ends. The CDR3 extends over 15 amino acids. CDR3: CASSQDYKGHREQFF. The CDR3 DNA reads as TGCGCCAGCAGCCAAGACTATAAGGGGCACAGGGAGCAGTTCTTC.

This chain links TRBV12-3 or TRBV12-4 with TRBJ1-5; the D gene is possibly TRBD1 (6 bases). The CDR3 spans 13 residues. V lost 5 bases and J 5 bases, leaving 10 bases between the germline ends. CDR3: CASSNYRDQPQHF. CDR3 coding DNA: TGTGCCAGCAGTAACTACAGGGATCAGCCCCAGCATTTT.

This chain uses TRBV18 with TRBJ1-1; D is perhaps TRBD1 (5 bases). Germline V gene sequence: CDR1 KGHSH, CDR2 LQKENI. There are 15 residues in the CDR3. Trimming removed 6 bases at V and 1 base at J, with 15 bases between. In DNA, the CDR3 is TGTGCCAGCTCCCAAGCCCCGGGGCCGAACACTGAAGCTTTCTTT. Amino acid sequence: CASSQAPGPNTEAFF.

The chain joins TRBV20-1 to TRBJ2-1; 10 bases are a match to TRBD2. With V trimmed by 0 bases and J by 6 bases, 2 bases remained unmatched. CDR1 and CDR2 (germline): DFQATT, SNEGSKA (reference sequence). The CDR3 sequence is 14 residues long. CDR3 nucleotide sequence: TGCAGTGCTAGAGACGTAGCGGGAGGCAATGAGCAGTTCTTC. It translates to CSARDVAGGNEQFF.

The chain joins TRBV4-2 to TRBJ2-7; D not resolved. The CDR3 covers 13 residues. V was pared by 0 bases and J by 7 bases, with 10 bases between. The V gene's germline CDR1 is LGHNA and CDR2 YNFKEQ. The CDR3, as DNA: TGTGCCAGCAGCCAAGAATTAGTAGAAGAGCAGTACTTC. This encodes CASSQELVEEQYF.

The CDR3 sequence is CASSLHQPETDTQYF. CDR3 DNA: TGCGCCAGCAGCTTGCACCAGCCTGAGACAGATACGCAGTATTTT. This rearrangement joins TRBV5-1 to TRBJ2-3; no clear D gene. V was trimmed by 1 base and J by 3 bases, leaving 12 bases between them. The CDR3 is made up of 15 amino acids. Germline V CDR1 and CDR2: SGHRS, YFSETQ.

This rearrangement joins TRBV20-1 to TRBJ2-3; 8 bases agree with TRBD2. CDR3 length equals 15 residues. The ends lost 4 bases at V and 6 bases at J; junction bases unmatched: 12. CDR1 is DFQATT and CDR2 is SNEGSKA in the germline V gene (reference sequence). The CDR3 sequence: CSAKHPSGRRDTQYF. The CDR3 DNA reads as TGCAGTGCTAAACACCCCAGCGGGAGACGGGATACGCAGTATTTT.

This clonotype occurred a few times. The gene calls are TRBV20-1 and TRBJ2-5, with D possibly matching TRBD1 (6 bases). In germline, CDR1 is DFQATT, CDR2 SNEGSKA (reference sequence). Trimming stripped 3 bases from V and 8 bases from J, with 16 bases between. There are 13 residues in the CDR3. The CDR3 protein is CSASGAQGKTQYF. The DNA of the CDR3 is TGCAGTGCTAGCGGGGCCCAGGGGAAAACCCAGTACTTC.

Many counts were recorded for this clonotype. DNA for the CDR3: TGCGCCAGCAGCTTGTGGTACGGCAGGGCCACCTACGAGCAGTACTTC. This gives the protein CASSLWYGRATYEQYF. The rearrangement links TRBV5-1 to TRBJ2-7, with D possibly TRBD1 on 5 matching bases. Germline-derived CDR1 and CDR2 are SGHRS and YFSETQ. The V end was cut by 1 base, the J end by 2 bases, with 16 bases between. This CDR3 is built from 16 residues.

This clonotype was seen only a few times. J is TRBJ2-2 and V is TRBV9; a weak D match, TRBD1 (5 bases). Germline V gene sequence: CDR1 SGDLS, CDR2 YYNGEE. This CDR3 comprises 15 residues. V was clipped by 0 bases and J by 6 bases, with 12 bases between them. The CDR3 DNA sequence: TGTGCCAGCAGCGTAGCGGCAGGGATTCCCGGGGAGCTGTTTTTT. Protein sequence: CASSVAAGIPGELFF.

This chain joins TRBV12-3 or TRBV12-4 and TRBJ2-1; D ambiguous. Trimming stripped 5 bases from V and 13 bases from J, with 18 bases between. The length of the CDR3 is 13 residues. The CDR3 sequence is CASSRNQRKGQFF. As DNA, the CDR3 is TGTGCCAGCAGTCGGAACCAGAGAAAGGGTCAGTTCTTC.

The rearrangement links TRBV20-1 to TRBJ2-5, with D perhaps TRBD1 (6 bases). This CDR3 comprises 17 residues. Trimming shortened V by 3 bases and J by 4 bases, and 24 bases separated the two germline ends. Germline V gene data show CDR1 as DFQATT and CDR2 as SNEGSKA (reference sequence). The CDR3 region has the DNA TGCAGTGCTAGGGGGATCAGGGACACCCACGTCGCAGAGACCCAGTACTTC. Translating gives CSARGIRDTHVAETQYF.

The CDR3 is CASSLIGNQPQHF. The CDR3 nucleotides read TGTGCCAGCAGCCTAATAGGGAATCAGCCCCAGCATTTT. This chain connects TRBV28 to TRBJ1-5; D remains unclear. This CDR3 contains 13 residues. Trimming pared 6 bases from V and 4 bases from J, leaving 10 bases between. CDR1 and CDR2 (germline): MDHEN, SYDVKM.

The chain combines TRBV5-1 with TRBJ2-1; 9 bases align to TRBD2. With V trimmed by 8 bases and J by 9 bases, 12 bases remained unmatched. CDR1 and CDR2 (germline): SGHRS, YFSETQ. The length of the CDR3 is 14 residues. The CDR3 spells CASQREREAGEQFF. CDR3 in DNA: TGCGCCAGTCAACGTGAGCGGGAGGCGGGTGAGCAGTTCTTC.

This clonotype was seen a handful of times. V gene TRBV10-3 combines with J gene TRBJ2-3; D call uncertain. The CDR3 length is 11 residues. V lost 3 bases, J lost 7 bases, and 5 bases lay in between. CDR1 and CDR2 (germline): ENHRY, SYGVKD. The CDR3 DNA follows: TGTGCCATCAGTGATAGGAATACGCAGTATTTT. Translating gives CAISDRNTQYF.

This clonotype has more than one count but fewer than ten. This chain uses TRBV28 with TRBJ2-5, with D hard to call. This CDR3 region has 16 residues. CDR1 is MDHEN, CDR2 SYDVKM, per germline. Trimming left V 3 bases short and J 1 base short, with 15 bases between. CDR3: CASSFNVGSLQETQYF. In nucleotides, the CDR3 is TGTGCCAGCAGTTTTAATGTTGGCAGCCTCCAAGAGACCCAGTACTTC.

The table lists this clonotype with a few counts. The rearrangement uses TRBV5-4 and TRBJ2-3; 7 bases match TRBD2. Germline V gives CDR1 SGHNT, CDR2 YYREEE (reference sequence). The CDR3 is made up of 12 amino acids. V shed 4 bases and J 10 bases; nucleotides not matched to a gene: 6. In nucleotides, the CDR3 is TGTGCCAGCAGCCGATGGGGGGGTGCGCAGTATTTT. Protein: CASSRWGGAQYF.

The V call is TRBV18, the J call TRBJ1-1, with D possibly being TRBD1 (5 bases). The V and J ends lost 2 bases and 7 bases respectively, with 11 bases between them. CDR3 length equals 13 residues. In germline, CDR1 is KGHSH, CDR2 LQKENI. CDR3 sequence: CASSPGQGGEAFF. CDR3 nucleotide sequence: TGTGCCAGCTCACCAGGGCAGGGTGGTGAAGCTTTCTTT. Looking up the rest from reference TRBV18 and TRBJ1-1 gives the full variable domain: NAGVMQNPRHLVRRRGQEARLRCSPMKGHSHVYWYRQLPEEGLKFMVYLQKENIIDESGMPKERFSAEFPKEGPSILRIQQVVRGDSAAYFCASSPGQGGEAFFGQGTRLTVV.

The V gene is TRBV2, the J gene TRBJ1-1; weak D call: TRBD1 (6 bases). CDR3 length: 14 amino acids. The germline V gene has CDR1 SNHLY and CDR2 FYNNEI. Trimming cost V 5 bases and J 3 bases, with 13 bases left between them. In nucleotides, the CDR3 is TGTGCCAGCAGTATGCAGGGGTCGGACACTGAAGCTTTCTTT. Translation gives CASSMQGSDTEAFF.

The CDR3 is CAISAAGANTGELFF. CDR3 nucleotide sequence: TGTGCCATCAGTGCCGCGGGAGCGAACACCGGGGAGCTGTTTTTT. This rearrangement joins TRBV10-3 to TRBJ2-2, with 7 nucleotides matching TRBD2. The length of the CDR3 is 15 residues. CDR1 is ENHRY and CDR2 is SYGVKD in the germline V gene. Trimming removed 4 bases from V and 0 bases from J; junction bases left unmatched: 2.

The V call is TRBV10-3, the J call TRBJ2-2; 9 nucleotides line up with TRBD2. The ends lost 4 bases at V and 2 bases at J; junction bases unmatched: 2. CDR1 is ENHRY, CDR2 SYGVKD, per germline. The CDR3 is made up of 15 amino acids. CDR3 DNA: TGTGCCATCAGTGGACTAGCGGCAAACACCGGGGAGCTGTTTTTT. Translating gives CAISGLAANTGELFF.

V gene TRBV6-5 combines with J gene TRBJ2-7; D is unresolved. With 0 bases removed from V and 11 bases from J, the gap between germline ends came to 14 bases. Per the germline V gene, CDR1 is MNHEY and CDR2 is SVGAGI. The CDR3 loop spans 13 amino acids. CDR3 sequence: CASSYSGPSAKYF. The CDR3 DNA is TGTGCCAGCAGTTACTCCGGTCCCAGCGCCAAGTACTTC.

The chain recombines TRBV6-2 or TRBV6-3 with TRBJ2-1, with D uncertain. The CDR3 extends over 16 amino acids. Germline CDR1 and CDR2: MNHEY and SVGEGT. Trimming stripped 10 bases from V and 4 bases from J, with 23 bases between. The CDR3 loop is CATIESVSLVYNEQFF. For the CDR3, the DNA is TGTGCCACGATTGAAAGCGTTTCCCTGGTGTACAATGAGCAGTTCTTC.

The chain joins TRBV7-9 to TRBJ2-2, with a weak D call TRBD1 (6 bases). This CDR3 is 14 amino acids long. CDR1 and CDR2 from the germline V gene are SEHNR and FQNEAQ (reference sequence). With 4 bases removed from V and 6 bases from J, the gap between germline ends came to 12 bases. The CDR3 loop reads CASSSSGVSGELFF. CDR3 DNA sequence: TGTGCCAGCAGCTCCTCAGGGGTATCCGGGGAGCTGTTTTTT. The full variable domain, rest sourced from reference TRBV7-9 and TRBJ2-2, is DTGVSQNPRHKITKRGQNVTFRCDPISEHNRLYWYRQTLGQGPEFLTYFQNEAQLEKSRLLSDRFSAERPKGSFSTLEIQRTEQGDSAMYLCASSSSGVSGELFFGEGSRLTVL.

The chain employs TRBV19 and TRBJ1-2; 9 nucleotides align to TRBD1. Looked up from germline, CDR1 is LNHDA and CDR2 is SQIVND (reference sequence). The CDR3 loop spans 13 amino acids. J was trimmed by 7 bases and V by 5 bases; bases with no gene match: 5. Here the CDR3 reads CASSFTGGGGYTF. Here the CDR3 DNA reads TGTGCCAGTAGTTTTACAGGGGGCGGTGGCTACACCTTC.